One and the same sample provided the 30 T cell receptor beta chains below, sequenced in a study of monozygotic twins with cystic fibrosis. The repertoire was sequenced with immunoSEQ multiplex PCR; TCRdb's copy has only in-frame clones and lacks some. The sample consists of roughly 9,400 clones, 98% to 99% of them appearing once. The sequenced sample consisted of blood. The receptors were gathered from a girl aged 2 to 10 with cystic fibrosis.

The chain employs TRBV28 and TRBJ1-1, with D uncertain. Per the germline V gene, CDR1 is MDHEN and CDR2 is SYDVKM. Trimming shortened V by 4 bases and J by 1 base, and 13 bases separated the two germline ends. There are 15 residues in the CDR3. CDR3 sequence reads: CASSSPAAPNTEAFF. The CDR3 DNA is TGTGCCAGCAGTTCCCCCGCAGCCCCGAACACTGAAGCTTTCTTT. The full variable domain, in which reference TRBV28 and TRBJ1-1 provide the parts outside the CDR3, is DVKVTQSSRYLVKRTGEKVFLECVQDMDHENMFWYRQDPGLGLRLIYFSYDVKMKEKGDIPEGYSVSREKKERFSLILESASTNQTSMYLCASSSPAAPNTEAFFGQGTRLTVV.

The CDR3, as DNA: TGTGCCAGCAGCCCGGGACAAAGGAAAGCTTTCTTT. Translating it yields CASSPGQRKAFF. V usage is TRBV28 and J usage is TRBJ1-1; D possibly corresponds to TRBD1 (6 bases). This CDR3 has 12 amino acids. Germline V CDR1 and CDR2: MDHEN, SYDVKM. Trimming pared 6 bases from V and 9 bases from J, leaving 14 bases between.

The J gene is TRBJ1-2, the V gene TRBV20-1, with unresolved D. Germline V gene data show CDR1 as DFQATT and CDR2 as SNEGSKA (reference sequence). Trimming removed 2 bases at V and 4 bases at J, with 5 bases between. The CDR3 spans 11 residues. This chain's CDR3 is CSARIGYGYTF. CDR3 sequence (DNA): TGCAGTGCTAGAATTGGCTATGGCTACACCTTC.

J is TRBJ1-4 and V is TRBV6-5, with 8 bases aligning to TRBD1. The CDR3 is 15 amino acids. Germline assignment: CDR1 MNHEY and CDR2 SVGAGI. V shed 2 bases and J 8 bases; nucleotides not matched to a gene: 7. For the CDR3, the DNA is TGTGCCAGCAGTTACCCCGGGACAGGTGCAGAAAAACTGTTTTTT. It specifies CASSYPGTGAEKLFF.

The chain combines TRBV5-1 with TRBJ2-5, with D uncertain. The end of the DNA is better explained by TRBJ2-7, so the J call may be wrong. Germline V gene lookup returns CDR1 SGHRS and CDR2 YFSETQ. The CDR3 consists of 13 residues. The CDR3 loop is CASREPSSYEQYF. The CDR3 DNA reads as TGCGCCAGCAGAGAACCCAGCTCCTACGAGCAGTACTTC.

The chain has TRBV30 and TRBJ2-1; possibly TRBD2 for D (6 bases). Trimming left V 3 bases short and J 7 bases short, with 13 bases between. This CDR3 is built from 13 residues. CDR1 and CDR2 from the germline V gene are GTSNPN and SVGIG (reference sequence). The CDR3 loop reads CAWRLGGINEQFF. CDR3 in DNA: TGTGCCTGGAGGCTCGGCGGGATAAATGAGCAGTTCTTC.

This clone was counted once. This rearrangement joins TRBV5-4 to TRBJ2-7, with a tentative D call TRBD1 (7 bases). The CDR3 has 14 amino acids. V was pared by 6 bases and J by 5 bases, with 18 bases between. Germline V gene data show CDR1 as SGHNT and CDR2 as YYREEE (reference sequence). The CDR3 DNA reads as TGTGCCAGCACCACCATAGGAGGGGGCCACGAGCAGTACTTC. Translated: CASTTIGGGHEQYF.

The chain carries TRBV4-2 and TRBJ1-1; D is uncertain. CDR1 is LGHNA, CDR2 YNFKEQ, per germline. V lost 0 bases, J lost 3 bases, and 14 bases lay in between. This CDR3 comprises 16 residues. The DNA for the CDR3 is TGTGCCAGCAGCCAAGAATTCCGGCAGCCATACACTGAAGCTTTCTTT. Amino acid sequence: CASSQEFRQPYTEAFF.

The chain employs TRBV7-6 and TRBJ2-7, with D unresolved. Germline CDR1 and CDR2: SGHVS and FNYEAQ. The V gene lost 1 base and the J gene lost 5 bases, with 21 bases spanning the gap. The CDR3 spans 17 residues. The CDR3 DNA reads TGTGCCAGCAGCTTAGACGATAGGGCCGAAGAAAGCAACGAGCAGTACTTC. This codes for CASSLDDRAEESNEQYF.

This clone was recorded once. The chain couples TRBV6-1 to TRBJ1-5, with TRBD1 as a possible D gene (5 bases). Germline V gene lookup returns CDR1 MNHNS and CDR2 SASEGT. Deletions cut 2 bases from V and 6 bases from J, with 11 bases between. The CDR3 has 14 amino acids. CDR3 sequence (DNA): TGTGCCAGCAGTGAAACCAGGGTTTTTCAGCCCCAGCATTTT. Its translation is CASSETRVFQPQHF.

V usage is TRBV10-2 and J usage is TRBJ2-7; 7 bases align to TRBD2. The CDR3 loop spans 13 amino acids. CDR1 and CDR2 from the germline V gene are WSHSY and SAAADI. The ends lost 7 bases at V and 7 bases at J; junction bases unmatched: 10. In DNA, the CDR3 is TGCGCCAGCACCAATCGGGGGGTAGGGGAGCAGTACTTC. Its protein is CASTNRGVGEQYF.

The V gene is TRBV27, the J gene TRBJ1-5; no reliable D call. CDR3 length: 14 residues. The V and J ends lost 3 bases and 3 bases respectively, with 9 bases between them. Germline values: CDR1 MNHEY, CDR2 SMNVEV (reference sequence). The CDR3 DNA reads TGTGCCAGCAGTTTTTACAGAAACAATCAGCCCCAGCATTTT. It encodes CASSFYRNNQPQHF.

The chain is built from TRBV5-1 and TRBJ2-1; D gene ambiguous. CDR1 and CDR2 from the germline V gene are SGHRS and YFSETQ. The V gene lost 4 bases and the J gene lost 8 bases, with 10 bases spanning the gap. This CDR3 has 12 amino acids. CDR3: CASSAGVDEQFF. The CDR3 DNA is TGCGCCAGCAGCGCTGGAGTAGATGAGCAGTTCTTC.

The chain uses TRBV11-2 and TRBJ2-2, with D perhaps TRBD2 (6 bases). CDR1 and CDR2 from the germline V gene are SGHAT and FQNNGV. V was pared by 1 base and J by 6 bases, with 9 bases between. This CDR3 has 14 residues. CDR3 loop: CASSLGQRAGELFF. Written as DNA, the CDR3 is TGTGCCAGCAGCTTAGGACAGCGGGCCGGGGAGCTGTTTTTT.

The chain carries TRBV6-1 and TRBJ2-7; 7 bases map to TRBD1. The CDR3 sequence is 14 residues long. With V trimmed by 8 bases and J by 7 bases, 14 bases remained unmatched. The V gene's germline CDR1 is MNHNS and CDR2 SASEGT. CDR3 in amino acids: CASGRQGLGREQYF. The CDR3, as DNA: TGTGCCAGCGGAAGACAGGGCCTGGGGAGAGAGCAGTACTTC.

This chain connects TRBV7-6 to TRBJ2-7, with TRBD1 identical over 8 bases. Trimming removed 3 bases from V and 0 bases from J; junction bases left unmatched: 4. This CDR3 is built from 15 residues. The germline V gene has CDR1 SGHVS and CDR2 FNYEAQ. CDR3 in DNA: TGTGCCAGCAGCTTTCAGGGGGCCAGCTCCTACGAGCAGTACTTC. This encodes CASSFQGASSYEQYF.

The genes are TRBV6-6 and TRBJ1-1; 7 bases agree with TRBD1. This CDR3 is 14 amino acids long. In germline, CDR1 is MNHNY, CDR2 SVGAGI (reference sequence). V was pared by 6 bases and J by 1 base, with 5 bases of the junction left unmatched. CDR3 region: CASRSDRENTEAFF. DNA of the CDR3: TGTGCCAGCAGATCCGACAGGGAGAACACTGAAGCTTTCTTT.

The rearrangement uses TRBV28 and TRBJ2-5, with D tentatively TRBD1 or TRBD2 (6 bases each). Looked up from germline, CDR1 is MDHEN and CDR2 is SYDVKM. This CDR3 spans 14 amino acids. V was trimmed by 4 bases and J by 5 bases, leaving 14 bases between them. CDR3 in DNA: TGTGCCAGCAGTTCCCTTACAGGGAGGGAGACCCAGTACTTC. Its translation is CASSSLTGRETQYF.

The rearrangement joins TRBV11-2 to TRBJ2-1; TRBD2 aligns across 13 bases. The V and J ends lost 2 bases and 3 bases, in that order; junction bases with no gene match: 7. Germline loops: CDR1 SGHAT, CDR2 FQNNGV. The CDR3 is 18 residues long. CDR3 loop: CASSLWTSGSSSYNEQFF. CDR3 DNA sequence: TGTGCCAGCAGCTTATGGACTAGCGGGAGCTCGAGCTACAATGAGCAGTTCTTC.

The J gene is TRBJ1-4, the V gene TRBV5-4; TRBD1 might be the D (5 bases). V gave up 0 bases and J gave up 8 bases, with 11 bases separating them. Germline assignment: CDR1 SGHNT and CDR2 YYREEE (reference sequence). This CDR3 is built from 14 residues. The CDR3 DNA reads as TGTGCCAGCAGCTTGGCGGGACGGGGCGAAAAACTGTTTTTT. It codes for CASSLAGRGEKLFF.

CDR3 protein: CASSRSRERVNTEAFF. The CDR3 region has the DNA TGCGCCAGCAGCCGGTCCCGCGAGCGGGTTAACACTGAAGCTTTCTTT. The genes are TRBV4-1 and TRBJ1-1; no definite D call. V was clipped by 4 bases and J by 2 bases, with 17 bases between them. This CDR3 region has 16 residues. Germline CDR1 MGHRA, CDR2 YSYEKL.

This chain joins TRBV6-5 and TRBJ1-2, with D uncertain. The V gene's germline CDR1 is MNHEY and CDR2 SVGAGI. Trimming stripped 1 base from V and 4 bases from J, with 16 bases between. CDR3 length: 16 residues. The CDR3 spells CASSYLRAGAGYGYTF. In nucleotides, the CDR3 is TGTGCCAGCAGTTACTTACGGGCGGGTGCCGGCTATGGCTACACCTTC.

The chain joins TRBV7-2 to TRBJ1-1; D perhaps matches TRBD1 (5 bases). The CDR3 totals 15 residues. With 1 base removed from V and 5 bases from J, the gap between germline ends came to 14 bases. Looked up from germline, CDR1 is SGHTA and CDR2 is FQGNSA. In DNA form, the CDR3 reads TGTGCCAGCAGCTTAGTCTTAACTGGGGGGACTGAAGCTTTCTTT. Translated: CASSLVLTGGTEAFF.

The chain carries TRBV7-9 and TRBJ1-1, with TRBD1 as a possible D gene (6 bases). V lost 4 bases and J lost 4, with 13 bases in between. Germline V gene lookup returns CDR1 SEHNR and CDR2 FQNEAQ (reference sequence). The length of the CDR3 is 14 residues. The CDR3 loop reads CASSSQGSITEAFF. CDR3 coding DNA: TGTGCCAGCAGCTCACAGGGTTCTATCACTGAAGCTTTCTTT.

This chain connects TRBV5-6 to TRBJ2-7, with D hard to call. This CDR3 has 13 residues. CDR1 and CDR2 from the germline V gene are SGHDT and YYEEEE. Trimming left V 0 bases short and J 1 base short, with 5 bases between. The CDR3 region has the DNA TGTGCCAGCAGCTTGGAGGTTTCCTACGAGCAGTACTTC. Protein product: CASSLEVSYEQYF.

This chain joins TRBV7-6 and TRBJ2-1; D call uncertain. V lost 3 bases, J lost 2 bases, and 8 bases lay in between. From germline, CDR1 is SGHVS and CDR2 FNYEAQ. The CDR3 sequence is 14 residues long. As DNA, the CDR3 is TGTGCCAGCAGCTTTGTAGGGACCTACAATGAGCAGTTCTTC. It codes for CASSFVGTYNEQFF.

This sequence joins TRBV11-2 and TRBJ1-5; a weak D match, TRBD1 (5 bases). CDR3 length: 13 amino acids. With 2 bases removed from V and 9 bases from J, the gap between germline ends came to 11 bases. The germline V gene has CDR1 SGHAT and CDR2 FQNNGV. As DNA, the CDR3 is TGTGCCAGCAGCTTAACGGGGGGATGGCCCCAGCATTTT. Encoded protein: CASSLTGGWPQHF.

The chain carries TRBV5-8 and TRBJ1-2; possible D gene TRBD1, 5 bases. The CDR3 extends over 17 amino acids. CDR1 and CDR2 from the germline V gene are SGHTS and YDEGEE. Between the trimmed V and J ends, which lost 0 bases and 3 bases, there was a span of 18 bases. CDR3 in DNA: TGTGCCAGCAGCTTGGCCTTTCGGCCAGGGACCGACTATGGCTACACCTTC. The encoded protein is CASSLAFRPGTDYGYTF.

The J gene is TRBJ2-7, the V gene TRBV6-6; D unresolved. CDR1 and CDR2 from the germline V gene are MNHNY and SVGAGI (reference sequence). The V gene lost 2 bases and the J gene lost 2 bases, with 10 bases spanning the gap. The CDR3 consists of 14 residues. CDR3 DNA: TGTGCCAGCAGTTACAATCAACCCACCTACGAGCAGTACTTC. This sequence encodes CASSYNQPTYEQYF.

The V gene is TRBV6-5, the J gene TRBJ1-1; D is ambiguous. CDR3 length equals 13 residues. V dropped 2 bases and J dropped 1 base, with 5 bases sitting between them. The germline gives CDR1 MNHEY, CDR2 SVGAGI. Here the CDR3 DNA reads TGTGCCAGCAGTTACGGGCAGAACACTGAAGCTTTCTTT. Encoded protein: CASSYGQNTEAFF.